These 23 T cell receptor beta chains share one sample of origin, sequenced in a study of cytomegalovirus exposure and HLA in healthy donors. PCR used 60 Vbeta primers and 13 Jbeta primers. Measured with immunoSEQ multiplex PCR; TCRdb has only the in-frame clones, and not every one. The sample lists over 95,000 clones, roughly 80% occurring once. Sequenced sample: PBMCs. The receptors come from a female donor in good health and CMV-seronegative.

This chain joins TRBV7-2 and TRBJ2-1; TRBD1 is a possible D gene (6 bases). The CDR3 is 13 amino acids. V was cut by 5 bases and J by 3 bases, with 8 bases left in between. Germline assignment: CDR1 SGHTA and CDR2 FQGNSA. In DNA, the CDR3 is TGTGCCAGCAGCCGCAGGGGCTACAATGAGCAGTTCTTC. Its translation is CASSRRGYNEQFF.

V and J are TRBV6-1 and TRBJ1-2; TRBD1 might be the D (6 bases). The length of the CDR3 is 13 residues. Looked up from germline, CDR1 is MNHNS and CDR2 is SASEGT. Trimming shortened V by 11 bases and J by 4 bases, and 17 bases separated the two germline ends. The CDR3 DNA reads as TGTGCCTCCGCGGGGGGGCTGACCTATGGCTACACCTTC. The encoded protein is CASAGGLTYGYTF.

This clone turned up a few times. The rearrangement uses TRBV4-3 and TRBJ1-4; 9 nucleotides match TRBD1. Germline V gene lookup returns CDR1 LGHNA and CDR2 YSLEER. Trimming cost V 1 base and J 5 bases; bases outside gene matches: 5. The CDR3 covers 16 residues. The CDR3, as DNA: TGCGCCAGCAGCCAAGCTCAGGACAGGGGAAATGAAAAACTGTTTTTT. Translated: CASSQAQDRGNEKLFF.

The chain combines TRBV29-1 with TRBJ2-1; 8 nucleotides agree with TRBD2. V was pared by 5 bases and J by 6 bases, with 3 bases of the junction left unmatched. This CDR3 comprises 12 residues. CDR1 and CDR2 from the germline V gene are SQVTM and ANQGSEA. CDR3 in amino acids: CSVSGTSNEQFF. CDR3 in DNA: TGCAGCGTTTCCGGGACTAGCAATGAGCAGTTCTTC.

The chain joins TRBV5-8 to TRBJ1-2, with 7 nucleotides matching TRBD1. Germline CDR1 SGHTS, CDR2 YDEGEE. CDR3 length equals 15 residues. V shed 3 bases and J 2 bases; nucleotides not matched to a gene: 7. The CDR3 reads CASSYPTGRNYGYTF. In DNA, the CDR3 is TGTGCCAGCAGCTACCCGACAGGGAGGAACTATGGCTACACCTTC.

This chain links TRBV7-2 with TRBJ2-1; 11 bases fit TRBD2. Germline CDR1 reads SGHTA; CDR2 reads FQGNSA. After removal of 5 bases from V and 6 bases from J, the junction contained 6 bases not matched to a gene. The CDR3 extends over 15 amino acids. The CDR3 loop is CASSVSSGGSNEQFF. Here the CDR3 DNA reads TGTGCCAGCAGCGTCTCTAGCGGGGGGTCCAATGAGCAGTTCTTC.

The chain uses TRBV6-1 and TRBJ1-1; possibly TRBD1 for D (5 bases). CDR1 and CDR2 from the germline V gene are MNHNS and SASEGT. Deletions cut 6 bases from V and 0 bases from J, with 11 bases between. The CDR3 has 14 amino acids. The CDR3 bases are TGTGCCAGCAGGGATACAGGTCTGAACACTGAAGCTTTCTTT. Encoded protein: CASRDTGLNTEAFF.

The rearrangement uses TRBV7-6 and TRBJ2-5; tentative D call: TRBD2 (6 bases). Looked up from germline, CDR1 is SGHVS and CDR2 is FNYEAQ. Deletions cut 6 bases from V and 2 bases from J, with 13 bases between. The CDR3 length is 14 residues. The CDR3 is CASSLGGGQETQYF. Here the CDR3 DNA reads TGTGCCAGCAGTCTCGGAGGAGGGCAAGAGACCCAGTACTTC.

The chain carries TRBV25-1 and TRBJ1-2, with D possibly being TRBD1 (5 bases). This CDR3 has 14 residues. The germline CDR1 and CDR2 sequences are MGHDK and SYGVNS. Trimming took off 5 bases at V and 4 bases at J, with 14 bases between the two ends. The CDR3, as DNA: TGTGCCAGCAGTCCAAATGGGGCCCTCTATGGCTACACCTTC. This encodes CASSPNGALYGYTF.

A remark on this clone: Its ends do not fully match the called genes, so a read error is possible. This rearrangement joins TRBV7-9 to TRBJ2-7; D might be TRBD2 (6 bases). Germline lookup yields CDR1 SEHNR and CDR2 FQNEAQ (reference sequence). The CDR3 totals 15 residues. The CDR3 region is CSSSTPGASSYEQYF. DNA of the CDR3: TGTTCCAGCAGCACACCGGGAGCGAGCTCCTACGAGCAGTACTTC.

The V and J genes are TRBV5-4 and TRBJ2-3, with TRBD1 matching over 8 bases. From germline, CDR1 is SGHNT and CDR2 YYREEE (reference sequence). The CDR3 has 16 residues. V was clipped by 5 bases and J by 3 bases; unmatched bases: 11. The CDR3 DNA reads TGTGCCAGCAGATTCCACGGACAGGGTTCAACAGATACGCAGTATTTT. Residues: CASRFHGQGSTDTQYF.

This clone was observed once. In nucleotides, the CDR3 is TGTGCCAGCAGCTCCCCACCGACTAGCGGGGGGGCCTTATTACAAGATACGCAGTATTTT. Residues: CASSSPPTSGGALLQDTQYF. The J gene is TRBJ2-3, the V gene TRBV13; 14 bases agree with TRBD2. The CDR3 has 20 amino acids. The J segment lost 5 bases and the V segment lost 4 bases, leaving 17 bases of the junction unmatched. Germline lookup yields CDR1 PRHDT and CDR2 FYEKMQ (reference sequence).

This chain connects TRBV5-4 to TRBJ2-3, with D uncertain. Deletions cut 2 bases from V and 0 bases from J, with 13 bases between. The CDR3 has 16 residues. Germline V lookup: CDR1 SGHNT, CDR2 YYREEE (reference sequence). The CDR3 DNA reads TGTGCCAGCAGCTTTCAGGCGAAAACTAGCACAGATACGCAGTATTTT. Translating gives CASSFQAKTSTDTQYF. The full variable domain, in which reference TRBV5-4 and TRBJ2-3 provide the parts outside the CDR3, is ETGVTQSPTHLIKTRGQQVTLRCSSQSGHNTVSWYQQALGQGPQFIFQYYREEENGRGNFPPRFSGLQFPNYSSELNVNALELDDSALYLCASSFQAKTSTDTQYFGPGTRLTVL.

On this clone itself: Other DNA sequences from this sample encode an identical CDR3 as well. The rearrangement joins TRBV6-5 to TRBJ1-6, with D perhaps TRBD1 (5 bases). In germline, CDR1 is MNHEY, CDR2 SVGAGI. V lost 6 bases and J lost 7, with 16 bases in between. The CDR3 consists of 15 residues. The CDR3 DNA reads as TGTGCCAGCAGACCCGACAGCCTAGTCAATTCACCCCTCCACTTT. Translation gives CASRPDSLVNSPLHF.

This clone came up a few times. This rearrangement joins TRBV10-3 to TRBJ2-7, with 7 bases lining up with TRBD2. The germline gives CDR1 ENHRY, CDR2 SYGVKD. CDR3 length equals 17 residues. J was trimmed by 0 bases and V by 0 bases; bases with no gene match: 8. The CDR3 nucleotides read TGTGCCATCAGTGAGTCTCTGTCGGGGGGAAACTCCTACGAGCAGTACTTC. This codes for CAISESLSGGNSYEQYF.

The J gene is TRBJ2-5, the V gene TRBV30; 9 bases are shared with TRBD2. Trimming took 0 bases from V and 5 from J; bases not matched to a gene: 10. The germline gives CDR1 GTSNPN, CDR2 SVGIG (reference sequence). This CDR3 region has 16 residues. The CDR3 loop is CAWSVGAGGLSETQYF. CDR3 DNA sequence: TGTGCCTGGAGTGTAGGCGCGGGGGGGCTCAGCGAGACCCAGTACTTC.

This rearrangement joins TRBV4-3 to TRBJ1-1, with no clear D. Deletions cut 1 base from V and 10 bases from J, with 16 bases between. CDR3 length: 14 residues. Germline V gives CDR1 LGHNA, CDR2 YSLEER. CDR3: CASSQVTSGGGAFF. The DNA for the CDR3 is TGCGCCAGCAGCCAAGTTACGTCCGGAGGAGGAGCTTTCTTT.

The chain is built from TRBV6-1 and TRBJ2-1; 8 bases agree with TRBD2. CDR1 and CDR2 (germline): MNHNS, SASEGT. V gave up 10 bases and J gave up 10 bases; unmatched junction bases: 15. The CDR3 has 14 residues. The CDR3 coding sequence is TGTGCCACCATGGGACTAGGTGTGCGAGGAGAGCAGTTCTTC. Translating it yields CATMGLGVRGEQFF.

The chain uses TRBV7-9 and TRBJ1-4; the D is unclear. Germline assignment: CDR1 SEHNR and CDR2 FQNEAQ (reference sequence). The CDR3 sequence is 13 residues long. CDR3: CSVGSEGNEKLFF. As DNA, the CDR3 is TGTTCTGTCGGGTCTGAGGGTAATGAAAAACTGTTTTTT.

This rearrangement joins TRBV9 to TRBJ2-5, with 8 bases matching TRBD2. The CDR3 is 17 amino acids. The J segment lost 2 bases and the V segment lost 0 bases, leaving 9 bases of the junction unmatched. Germline loops: CDR1 SGDLS, CDR2 YYNGEE. CDR3 protein: CASSVEPLLAGQETQYF. The CDR3 nucleotides are TGTGCCAGCAGCGTAGAGCCCCTTTTAGCGGGGCAAGAGACCCAGTACTTC.

J is TRBJ2-7 and V is TRBV7-2, with TRBD1 matching over 7 bases. CDR1 SGHTA and CDR2 FQGNSA come from the germline V gene. V dropped 1 base and J dropped 2; count of bases not matched to a gene: 5. The CDR3 is 15 residues long. The CDR3 region is CASSLGQGPPYEQYF. The CDR3 DNA reads as TGTGCCAGCAGCTTAGGACAGGGCCCTCCCTACGAGCAGTACTTC.

The V and J genes are TRBV2 and TRBJ2-3, with a possible D match to TRBD2 (6 bases). The CDR3 has 14 residues. Trimming took off 7 bases at V and 4 bases at J, with 15 bases between the two ends. Per germline, CDR1 SNHLY and CDR2 FYNNEI. As DNA, the CDR3 is TGTGCCAGCAAAACGGAGACTAGTTCAGATACGCAGTATTTT. Translated: CASKTETSSDTQYF.

This chain uses TRBV5-1 with TRBJ1-1; 8 nucleotides line up with TRBD1. After removal of 4 bases from V and 3 bases from J, the junction contained 14 bases not matched to a gene. Germline values: CDR1 SGHRS, CDR2 YFSETQ. The CDR3 has 17 residues. CDR3 DNA: TGCGCCAGCAGCCCCGGACAGGGAGGCTCGGGTGACACTGAAGCTTTCTTT. It is translated as CASSPGQGGSGDTEAFF.